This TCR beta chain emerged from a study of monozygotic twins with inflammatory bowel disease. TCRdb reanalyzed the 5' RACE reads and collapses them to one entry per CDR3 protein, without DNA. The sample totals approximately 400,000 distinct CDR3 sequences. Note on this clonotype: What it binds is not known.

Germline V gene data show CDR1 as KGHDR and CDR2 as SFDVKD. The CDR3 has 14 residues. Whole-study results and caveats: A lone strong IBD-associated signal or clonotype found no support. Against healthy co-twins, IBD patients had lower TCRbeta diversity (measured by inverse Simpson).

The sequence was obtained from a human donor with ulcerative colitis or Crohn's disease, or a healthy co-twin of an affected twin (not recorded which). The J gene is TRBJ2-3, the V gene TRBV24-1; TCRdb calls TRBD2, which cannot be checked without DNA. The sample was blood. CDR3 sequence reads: CATSGSGKADTQYF.